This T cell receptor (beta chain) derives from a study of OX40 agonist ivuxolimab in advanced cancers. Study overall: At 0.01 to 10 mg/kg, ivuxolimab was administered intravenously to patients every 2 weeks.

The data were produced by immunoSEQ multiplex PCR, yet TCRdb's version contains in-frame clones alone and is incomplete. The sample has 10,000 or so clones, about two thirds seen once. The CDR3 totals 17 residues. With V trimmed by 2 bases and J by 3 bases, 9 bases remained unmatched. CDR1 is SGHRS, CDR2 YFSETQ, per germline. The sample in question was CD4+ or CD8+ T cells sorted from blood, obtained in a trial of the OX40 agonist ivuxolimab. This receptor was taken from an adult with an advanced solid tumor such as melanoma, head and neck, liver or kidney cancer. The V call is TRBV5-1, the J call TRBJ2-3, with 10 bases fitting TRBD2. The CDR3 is CASSFLPSGRITDTQYF. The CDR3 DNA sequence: TGCGCCAGCAGCTTTCTTCCTAGCGGGAGAATAACAGATACGCAGTATTTT.